The 5 T cell receptor beta chains below all came from one sample that was sequenced in a study of blood T cell repertoires in COVID-19. Clones were sequenced by immunoSEQ multiplex PCR, and TCRdb holds only the in-frame ones, with some missing. The profile shows some 240,000 clones, approximately 85% of them singletons. The sequenced sample was peripheral blood. The receptor source for this set is a woman in her sixties or seventies with COVID-19, enrolled during active disease.

V and J are TRBV29-1 and TRBJ2-3; 8 bases are shared with TRBD1. V gave up 7 bases and J gave up 0 bases; unmatched junction bases: 9. The germline V gene has CDR1 SQVTM and CDR2 ANQGSEA. The CDR3 is made up of 15 amino acids. As DNA, the CDR3 is TGCAGCGGGGCCGGGACAGGACGAAGCACAGATACGCAGTATTTT. As protein: CSGAGTGRSTDTQYF.

V and J are TRBV19 and TRBJ1-5; TRBD1 might be the D (6 bases). The germline V gene encodes CDR1 LNHDA and CDR2 SQIVND (reference sequence). This CDR3 contains 14 residues. V was shortened by 7 bases and J by 4 bases, with 14 bases between the two germline ends. The CDR3 protein is CASTVTGPNQPQHF. CDR3 DNA: TGTGCCAGTACCGTGACAGGCCCGAATCAGCCCCAGCATTTT.

V usage is TRBV19 and J usage is TRBJ1-3; no firm D call. V lost 1 base to trimming and J lost 5 bases, with 18 bases between them. Germline CDR1 LNHDA, CDR2 SQIVND (reference sequence). The CDR3 is 17 residues long. This CDR3 reads CASSIAFGLRSRNTIYF. In nucleotides, the CDR3 is TGTGCCAGTAGTATAGCGTTCGGCCTACGTAGCAGAAACACCATATATTTT.

The chain uses TRBV7-9 and TRBJ1-2, with D maybe TRBD1 (5 bases). Germline-derived CDR1 and CDR2 are SEHNR and FQNEAQ (reference sequence). CDR3 length: 12 residues. V was pared by 0 bases and J by 7 bases, with 6 bases between. CDR3 in amino acids: CASSLAGAGYTF. As DNA, the CDR3 is TGTGCCAGCAGCTTAGCTGGGGCTGGCTACACCTTC.

The chain links TRBV4-3 to TRBJ1-6; maybe TRBD1 (6 bases). This CDR3 has 16 residues. V was trimmed by 0 bases and J by 9 bases, leaving 15 bases between them. Germline CDR1 reads LGHNA; CDR2 reads YSLEER. DNA of the CDR3: TGCGCCAGCAGCCAAGAGACAGGACCGAGGGGTTCACCCCTCCACTTT. Amino acid sequence: CASSQETGPRGSPLHF.